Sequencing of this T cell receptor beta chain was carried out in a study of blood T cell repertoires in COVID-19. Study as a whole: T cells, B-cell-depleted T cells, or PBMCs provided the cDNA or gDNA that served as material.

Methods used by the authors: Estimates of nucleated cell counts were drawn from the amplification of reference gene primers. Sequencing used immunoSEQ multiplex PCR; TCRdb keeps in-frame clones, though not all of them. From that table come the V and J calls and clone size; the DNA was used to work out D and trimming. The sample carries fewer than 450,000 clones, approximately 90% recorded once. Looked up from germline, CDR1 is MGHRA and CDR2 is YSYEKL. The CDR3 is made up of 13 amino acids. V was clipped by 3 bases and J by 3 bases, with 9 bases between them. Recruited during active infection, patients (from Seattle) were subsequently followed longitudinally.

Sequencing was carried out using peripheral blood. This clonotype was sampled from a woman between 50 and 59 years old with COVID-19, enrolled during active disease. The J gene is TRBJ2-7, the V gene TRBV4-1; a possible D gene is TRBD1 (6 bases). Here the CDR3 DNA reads TGCGCCAGCAGCCACACAGGGAACTACGAGCAGTACTTC. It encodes CASSHTGNYEQYF.